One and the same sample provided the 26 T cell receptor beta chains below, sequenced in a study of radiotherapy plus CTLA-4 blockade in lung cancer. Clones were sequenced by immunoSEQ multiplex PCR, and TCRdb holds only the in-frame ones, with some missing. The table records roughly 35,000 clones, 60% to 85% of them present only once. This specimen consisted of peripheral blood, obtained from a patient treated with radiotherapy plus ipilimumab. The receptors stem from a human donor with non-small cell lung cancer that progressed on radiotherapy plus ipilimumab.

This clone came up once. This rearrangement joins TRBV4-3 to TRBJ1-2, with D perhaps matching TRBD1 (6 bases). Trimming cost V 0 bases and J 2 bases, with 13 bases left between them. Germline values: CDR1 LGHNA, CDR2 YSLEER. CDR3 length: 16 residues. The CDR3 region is CASSQDWTVTNYGYTF. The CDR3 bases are TGCGCCAGCAGCCAAGATTGGACAGTGACAAACTATGGCTACACCTTC.

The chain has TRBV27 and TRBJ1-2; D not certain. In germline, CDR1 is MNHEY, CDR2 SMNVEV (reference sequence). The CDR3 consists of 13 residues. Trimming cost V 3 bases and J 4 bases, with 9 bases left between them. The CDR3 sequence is CASSFGNTYGYTF. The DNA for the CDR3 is TGTGCCAGCAGTTTCGGGAACACCTATGGCTACACCTTC.

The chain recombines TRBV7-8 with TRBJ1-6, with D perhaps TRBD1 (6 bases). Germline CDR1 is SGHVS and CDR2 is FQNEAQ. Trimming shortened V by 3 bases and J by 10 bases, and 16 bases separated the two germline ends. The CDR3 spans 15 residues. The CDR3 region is CASSFLTGQGSPLHF. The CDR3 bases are TGTGCCAGCAGCTTCCTTACAGGGCAAGGCTCACCCCTCCACTTT.

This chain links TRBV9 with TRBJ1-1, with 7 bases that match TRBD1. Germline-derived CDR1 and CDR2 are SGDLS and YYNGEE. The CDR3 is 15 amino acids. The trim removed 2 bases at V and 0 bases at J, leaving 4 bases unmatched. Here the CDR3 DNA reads TGTGCCAGCAGCGTTCAGGGACAGATGAACACTGAAGCTTTCTTT. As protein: CASSVQGQMNTEAFF.

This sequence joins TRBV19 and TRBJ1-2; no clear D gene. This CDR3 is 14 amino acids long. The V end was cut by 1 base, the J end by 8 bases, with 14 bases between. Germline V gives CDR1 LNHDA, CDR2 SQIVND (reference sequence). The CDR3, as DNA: TGTGCCAGTAGTATAGGGGGATCCACGCGCGGCTACACCTTC. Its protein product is CASSIGGSTRGYTF.

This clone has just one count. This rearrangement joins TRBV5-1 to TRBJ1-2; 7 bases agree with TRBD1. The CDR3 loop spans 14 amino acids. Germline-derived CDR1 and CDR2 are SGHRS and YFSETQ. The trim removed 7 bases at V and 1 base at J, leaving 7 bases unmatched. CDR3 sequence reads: CASGQGDHNYGYTF. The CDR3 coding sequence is TGCGCCAGCGGGCAGGGGGACCATAACTATGGCTACACCTTC.

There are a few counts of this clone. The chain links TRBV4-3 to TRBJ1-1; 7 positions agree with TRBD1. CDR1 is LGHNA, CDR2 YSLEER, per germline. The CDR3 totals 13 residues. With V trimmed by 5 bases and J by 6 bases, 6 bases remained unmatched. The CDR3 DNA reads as TGCGCCAGCAGCGCCAGGACAGGTTCTGAAGCTTTCTTT. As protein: CASSARTGSEAFF.

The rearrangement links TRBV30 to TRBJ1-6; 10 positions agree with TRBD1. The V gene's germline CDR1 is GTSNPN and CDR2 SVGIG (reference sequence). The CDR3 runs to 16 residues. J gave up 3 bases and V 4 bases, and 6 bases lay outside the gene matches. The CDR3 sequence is CAWTLDRGDYNSPLHF. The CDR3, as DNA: TGTGCCTGGACCTTGGACAGGGGGGACTATAATTCACCCCTCCACTTT.

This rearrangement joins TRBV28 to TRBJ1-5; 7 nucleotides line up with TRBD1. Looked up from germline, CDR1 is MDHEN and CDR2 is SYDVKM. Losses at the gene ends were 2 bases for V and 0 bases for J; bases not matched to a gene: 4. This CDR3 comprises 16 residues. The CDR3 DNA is TGTGCCAGCAGTTTACCCCGGGACAGTAGCAATCAGCCCCAGCATTTT. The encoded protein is CASSLPRDSSNQPQHF.

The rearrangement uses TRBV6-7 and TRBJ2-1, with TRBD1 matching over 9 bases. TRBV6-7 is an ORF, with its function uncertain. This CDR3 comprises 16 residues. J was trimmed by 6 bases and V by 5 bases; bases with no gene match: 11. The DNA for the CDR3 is TGTGCCAGCAGTCTCCTCCGACAGGGGGAGGTCAATGAGCAGTTCTTC. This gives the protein CASSLLRQGEVNEQFF.

CDR3 nucleotide sequence: TGTGCCAGCAGCTCAGCCTCAGGGGCAGGAGACATTCAGTACTTC. Translation gives CASSSASGAGDIQYF. This chain uses TRBV5-8 with TRBJ2-4; a weak D match, TRBD1 (6 bases). V lost 3 bases to trimming and J lost 8 bases, with 18 bases between them. The CDR3 is 15 residues long. Germline CDR1 reads SGHTS; CDR2 reads YDEGEE.

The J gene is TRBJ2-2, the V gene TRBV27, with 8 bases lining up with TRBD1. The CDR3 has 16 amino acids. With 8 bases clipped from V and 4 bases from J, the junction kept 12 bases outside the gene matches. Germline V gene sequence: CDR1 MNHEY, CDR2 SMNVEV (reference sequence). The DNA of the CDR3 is TGTGCCAGCTCGAACCCCAGGGGGCGATTCACCGGGGAGCTGTTTTTT. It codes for CASSNPRGRFTGELFF.

CDR3 coding DNA: TGTGCCAGCAGCTTGGTAGCGGGAGTAGCCGGGGAGCTGTTTTTT. It codes for CASSLVAGVAGELFF. The chain joins TRBV5-5 to TRBJ2-2, with 9 bases lining up with TRBD2. The germline CDR1 and CDR2 sequences are SGHKS and YYEKEE (reference sequence). With 0 bases clipped from V and 6 bases from J, the junction kept 3 bases outside the gene matches. The CDR3 has 15 amino acids.

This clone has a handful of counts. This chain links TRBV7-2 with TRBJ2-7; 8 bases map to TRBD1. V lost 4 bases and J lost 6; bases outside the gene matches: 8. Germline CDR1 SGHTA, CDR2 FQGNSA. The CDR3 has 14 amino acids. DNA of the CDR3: TGTGCCAGCAGCTCACCCGGGACAGGTCGCGAGCAGTACTTC. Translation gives CASSSPGTGREQYF. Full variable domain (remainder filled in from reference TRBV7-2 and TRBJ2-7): GAGVSQSPSNKVTEKGKDVELRCDPISGHTALYWYRQSLGQGLEFLIYFQGNSAPDKSGLPSDRFSAERTGGSVSTLTIQRTQQEDSAVYLCASSSPGTGREQYFGPGTRLTVT.

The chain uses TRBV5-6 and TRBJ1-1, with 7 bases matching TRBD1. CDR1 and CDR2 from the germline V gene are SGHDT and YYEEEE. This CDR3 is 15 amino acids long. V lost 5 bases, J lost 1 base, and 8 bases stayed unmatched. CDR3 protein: CASRGQFFANTEAFF. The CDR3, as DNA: TGTGCCAGCAGGGGACAGTTTTTTGCGAACACTGAAGCTTTCTTT.

CDR3 coding DNA: TGTGCCAGCAGCTTAGGGTCCGGGACCGTATACGAGCAGTACTTC. Its protein is CASSLGSGTVYEQYF. This sequence joins TRBV7-8 and TRBJ2-7, with D possibly being TRBD1 or TRBD2 (5 bases each). Germline CDR1 and CDR2: SGHVS and FQNEAQ. With 1 base removed from V and 4 bases from J, the gap between germline ends came to 14 bases. The CDR3 length is 15 residues. Based on the CDR3 plus reference TRBV7-8 and TRBJ2-7, the full variable domain is GAGVSQSPRYKVAKRGQDVALRCDPISGHVSLFWYQQALGQGPEFLTYFQNEAQLDKSGLPSDRFFAERPEGSVSTLKIQRTQQEDSAVYLCASSLGSGTVYEQYFGPGTRLTVT.

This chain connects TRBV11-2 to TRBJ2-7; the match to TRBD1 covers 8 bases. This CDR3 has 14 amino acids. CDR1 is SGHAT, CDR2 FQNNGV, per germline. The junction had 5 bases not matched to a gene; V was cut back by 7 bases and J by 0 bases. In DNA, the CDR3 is TGTGCCAGCACCTGGACAGGGAGCTCCTACGAGCAGTACTTC. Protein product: CASTWTGSSYEQYF.

The CDR3 sequence: CASSQRGREGRLGIQYF. CDR3 nucleotide sequence: TGTGCCAGCTCACAAAGGGGGCGGGAGGGCCGGCTAGGGATTCAGTACTTC. The chain uses TRBV13 and TRBJ2-4; 9 bases match TRBD2. Germline CDR1 and CDR2: PRHDT and FYEKMQ (reference sequence). V shed 8 bases and J 10 bases; nucleotides not matched to a gene: 21. The CDR3 totals 17 residues.

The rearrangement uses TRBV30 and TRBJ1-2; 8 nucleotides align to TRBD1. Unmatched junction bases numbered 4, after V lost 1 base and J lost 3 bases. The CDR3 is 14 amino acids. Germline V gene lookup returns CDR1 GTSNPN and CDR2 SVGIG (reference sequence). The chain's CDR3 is CAWSGTGKYYGYTF. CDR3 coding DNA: TGTGCCTGGAGTGGGACAGGGAAGTACTATGGCTACACCTTC.

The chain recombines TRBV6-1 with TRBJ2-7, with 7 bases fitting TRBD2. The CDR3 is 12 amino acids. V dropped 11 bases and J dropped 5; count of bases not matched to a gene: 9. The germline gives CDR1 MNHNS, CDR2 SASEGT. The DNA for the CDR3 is TGTGCCTCGGGCGGGGGTTTGCACGAGCAGTACTTC. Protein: CASGGGLHEQYF.

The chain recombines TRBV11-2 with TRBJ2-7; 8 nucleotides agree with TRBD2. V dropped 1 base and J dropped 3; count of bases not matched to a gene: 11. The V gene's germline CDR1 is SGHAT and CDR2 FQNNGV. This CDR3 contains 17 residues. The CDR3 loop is CASSLVGESGGHYEQYF. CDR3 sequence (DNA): TGTGCCAGCAGCTTAGTAGGGGAGAGCGGGGGACACTACGAGCAGTACTTC.

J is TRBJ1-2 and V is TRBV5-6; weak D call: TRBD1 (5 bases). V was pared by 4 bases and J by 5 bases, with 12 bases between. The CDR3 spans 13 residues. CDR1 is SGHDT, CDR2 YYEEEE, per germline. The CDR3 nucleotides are TGTGCCAGCAGCCAGGGACGGATATATGGCTACACCTTC. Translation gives CASSQGRIYGYTF.

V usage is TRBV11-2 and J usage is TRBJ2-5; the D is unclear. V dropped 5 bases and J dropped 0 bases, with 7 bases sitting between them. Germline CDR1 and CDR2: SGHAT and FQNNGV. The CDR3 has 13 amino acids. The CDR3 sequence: CASSRAYQETQYF. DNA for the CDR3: TGTGCCAGCAGCCGGGCGTACCAAGAGACCCAGTACTTC.

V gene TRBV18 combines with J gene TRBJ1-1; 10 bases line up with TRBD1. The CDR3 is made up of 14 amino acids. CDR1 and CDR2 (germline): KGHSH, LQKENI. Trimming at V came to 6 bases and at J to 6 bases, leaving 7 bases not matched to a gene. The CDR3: CASSRKGQGAEAFF. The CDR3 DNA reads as TGTGCCAGCTCGCGTAAAGGACAGGGGGCTGAAGCTTTCTTT. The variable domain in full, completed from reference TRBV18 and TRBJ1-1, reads NAGVMQNPRHLVRRRGQEARLRCSPMKGHSHVYWYRQLPEEGLKFMVYLQKENIIDESGMPKERFSAEFPKEGPSILRIQQVVRGDSAAYFCASSRKGQGAEAFFGQGTRLTVV.

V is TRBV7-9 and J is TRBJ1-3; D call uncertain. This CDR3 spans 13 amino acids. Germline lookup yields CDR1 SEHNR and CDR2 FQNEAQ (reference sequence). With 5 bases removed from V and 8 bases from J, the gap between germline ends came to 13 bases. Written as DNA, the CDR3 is TGTGCCAGCAGCCTCGGCGGTGGGGACACCATATATTTT. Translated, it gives CASSLGGGDTIYF.

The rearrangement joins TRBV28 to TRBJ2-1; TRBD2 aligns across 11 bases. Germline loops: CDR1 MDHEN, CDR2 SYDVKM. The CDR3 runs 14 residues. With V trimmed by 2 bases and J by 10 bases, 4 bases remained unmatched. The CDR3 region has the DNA TGTGCCAGCAGTTTACTAGCGGGAGGACAAGAGCAGTTCTTC. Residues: CASSLLAGGQEQFF.